The 10 T cell receptor beta chains given below trace back to one sample, sequenced in a study of blood T cell repertoires in COVID-19 (TCRdb year 2020). Library method: the immunoSEQ multiplex PCR assay. Not all clones reach the TCRdb copy of this immuneACCESS table, which keeps in-frame sequences only. Checked studies attribute under half of the gap to unresolved V genes and leave the rest unexplained. The sample table shows over 250,000 clones, and roughly nine tenths are seen once. The ten largest account for approximately 4.3% of the sample. What was sequenced was peripheral blood. Receptors were obtained from a man in his sixties who had recovered from COVID-19.

In this sample, this clone turned up a few times. The chain is built from TRBV27 and TRBJ1-6, with 9 bases identical to TRBD1. Germline lookup yields CDR1 MNHEY and CDR2 SMNVEV (reference sequence). This CDR3 spans 17 amino acids. After removal of 4 bases from V and 6 bases from J, the junction contained 10 bases not matched to a gene. CDR3 in amino acids: CASSSLSTGGVNSPLHF. The CDR3 bases are TGTGCCAGCAGTTCTCTGTCGACAGGGGGAGTTAATTCACCCCTCCACTTT.

J is TRBJ1-1 and V is TRBV27; unclear D gene. The CDR3 covers 14 residues. The germline V gene has CDR1 MNHEY and CDR2 SMNVEV (reference sequence). Trimming took 5 bases from V and 5 from J, leaving 15 bases between them. The chain's CDR3 is CASSRPGYGTEAFF. For the CDR3, the DNA is TGTGCCAGCAGTCGGCCGGGTTATGGGACTGAAGCTTTCTTT.

J is TRBJ1-1 and V is TRBV19, with D tentatively TRBD1 (6 bases). Germline CDR1 reads LNHDA; CDR2 reads SQIVND (reference sequence). Trimming shortened V by 6 bases and J by 8 bases, and 19 bases separated the two germline ends. This CDR3 spans 14 amino acids. The CDR3 is CASSQIQGTTEAFF. CDR3 nucleotides: TGTGCCAGTAGCCAGATACAGGGAACAACAGAAGCTTTCTTT.

The V and J genes are TRBV18 and TRBJ2-4, with 9 bases lining up with TRBD1. Germline loops: CDR1 KGHSH, CDR2 LQKENI. V was pared by 5 bases and J by 3 bases, with 8 bases of the junction left unmatched. The length of the CDR3 is 16 residues. The CDR3 DNA sequence: TGTGCCAGCTCATCGGGGACAGGGAAAGGCAAAAACATTCAGTACTTC. Translation: CASSSGTGKGKNIQYF. The full variable domain, with the rest looked up from reference TRBV18 and TRBJ2-4, is NAGVMQNPRHLVRRRGQEARLRCSPMKGHSHVYWYRQLPEEGLKFMVYLQKENIIDESGMPKERFSAEFPKEGPSILRIQQVVRGDSAAYFCASSSGTGKGKNIQYFGAGTRLSVL.

The CDR3, as DNA: TGTGCCAGCAGTCCTCTAGCGGCTCTGTGGAACGGCACAGATACGCAGTATTTT. Translated, it gives CASSPLAALWNGTDTQYF. This chain uses TRBV7-3 with TRBJ2-3; 7 bases are a match to TRBD2. The CDR3 spans 18 residues. V shed 6 bases and J 1 base; nucleotides not matched to a gene: 16. Germline V gene lookup returns CDR1 SGHTA and CDR2 FQGTGA.

V usage is TRBV13 and J usage is TRBJ2-7; 9 bases agree with TRBD1. V dropped 5 bases and J dropped 5; count of bases not matched to a gene: 10. Looked up from germline, CDR1 is PRHDT and CDR2 is FYEKMQ (reference sequence). The CDR3 loop spans 15 amino acids. CDR3 loop: CASSAHRGRMDEQYF. The CDR3 DNA sequence: TGTGCCAGCAGCGCCCACAGGGGGCGAATGGACGAGCAGTACTTC.

Only one count was recorded for this clone. CDR3 coding DNA: TGTGCCAGCAGTGACTCGTGCAGCGGGGGATACCGTATTACCTCCTACGAGCAGTACTTC. This sequence encodes CASSDSCSGGYRITSYEQYF. The chain links TRBV6-4 to TRBJ2-7; 8 positions agree with TRBD2. The junction had 16 bases not matched to a gene; V was cut back by 0 bases and J by 0 bases. The germline V gene encodes CDR1 MRHNA and CDR2 SNTAGT. CDR3 size: 20 residues.

In this sample, this clone turned up a few times. The chain combines TRBV7-3 with TRBJ1-5; TRBD1 might be the D (5 bases). Germline V CDR1 and CDR2: SGHTA, FQGTGA. The CDR3 consists of 15 residues. Between the trimmed V and J ends, which lost 5 bases and 1 base, there was a span of 12 bases. CDR3 region: CASSPTGGSNQPQHF. CDR3 sequence (DNA): TGTGCCAGCAGCCCCACCGGGGGAAGCAATCAGCCCCAGCATTTT.

The rearrangement joins TRBV11-1 to TRBJ1-1; 11 bases align to TRBD1. This CDR3 is 16 amino acids long. V lost 5 bases, J lost 4 bases, and 9 bases stayed unmatched. In germline, CDR1 is SGHAT, CDR2 FQDESV (reference sequence). The CDR3 is CASSTGQGAGTTEAFF. The CDR3 coding sequence is TGTGCCAGCAGCACCGGACAGGGGGCAGGGACCACTGAAGCTTTCTTT.

The rearrangement joins TRBV7-2 to TRBJ2-7; tentative D call: TRBD2 (6 bases). The germline gives CDR1 SGHTA, CDR2 FQGNSA. The CDR3 has 15 amino acids. V lost 3 bases and J 6 bases, leaving 18 bases between the germline ends. The CDR3 sequence is CASSLDGLGGGEQYF. CDR3 DNA sequence: TGTGCCAGCAGCTTGGATGGTCTGGGGGGAGGCGAGCAGTACTTC.